This TCR beta chain was observed in a study of cytomegalovirus exposure and HLA in healthy donors. Study-wide results and limits: In a later analysis, TCR beta V- and J-gene trimming showed a link to a missense DCLRE1C variant.

Although they were nominally healthy when sampled, donors likely had unrecorded immune exposures. Both 60 Vbeta primers and 13 Jbeta primers went into the PCR. TCRdb keeps only in-frame clones here, not all; method: immunoSEQ multiplex PCR. The repertoire has about 150,000 clones, 70% to 85% of them found once; the top ten carry around 7%. In the case of this clone: Antigen: not known.

The germline V gene encodes CDR1 SNHLY and CDR2 FYNNEI. V shed 4 bases, J shed 0 bases, and the junction held 3 bases outside the gene matches. This CDR3 region has 14 residues. The sequenced sample was PBMCs. This chain links TRBV2 with TRBJ2-7; 7 bases are shared with TRBD1. The sequence came from a woman aged 45-60 years in good health and CMV-seropositive. CDR3 DNA: TGTGCCAGCAGTGGACAGGGAAGCTCCTACGAGCAGTACTTC. Encoded protein: CASSGQGSSYEQYF.